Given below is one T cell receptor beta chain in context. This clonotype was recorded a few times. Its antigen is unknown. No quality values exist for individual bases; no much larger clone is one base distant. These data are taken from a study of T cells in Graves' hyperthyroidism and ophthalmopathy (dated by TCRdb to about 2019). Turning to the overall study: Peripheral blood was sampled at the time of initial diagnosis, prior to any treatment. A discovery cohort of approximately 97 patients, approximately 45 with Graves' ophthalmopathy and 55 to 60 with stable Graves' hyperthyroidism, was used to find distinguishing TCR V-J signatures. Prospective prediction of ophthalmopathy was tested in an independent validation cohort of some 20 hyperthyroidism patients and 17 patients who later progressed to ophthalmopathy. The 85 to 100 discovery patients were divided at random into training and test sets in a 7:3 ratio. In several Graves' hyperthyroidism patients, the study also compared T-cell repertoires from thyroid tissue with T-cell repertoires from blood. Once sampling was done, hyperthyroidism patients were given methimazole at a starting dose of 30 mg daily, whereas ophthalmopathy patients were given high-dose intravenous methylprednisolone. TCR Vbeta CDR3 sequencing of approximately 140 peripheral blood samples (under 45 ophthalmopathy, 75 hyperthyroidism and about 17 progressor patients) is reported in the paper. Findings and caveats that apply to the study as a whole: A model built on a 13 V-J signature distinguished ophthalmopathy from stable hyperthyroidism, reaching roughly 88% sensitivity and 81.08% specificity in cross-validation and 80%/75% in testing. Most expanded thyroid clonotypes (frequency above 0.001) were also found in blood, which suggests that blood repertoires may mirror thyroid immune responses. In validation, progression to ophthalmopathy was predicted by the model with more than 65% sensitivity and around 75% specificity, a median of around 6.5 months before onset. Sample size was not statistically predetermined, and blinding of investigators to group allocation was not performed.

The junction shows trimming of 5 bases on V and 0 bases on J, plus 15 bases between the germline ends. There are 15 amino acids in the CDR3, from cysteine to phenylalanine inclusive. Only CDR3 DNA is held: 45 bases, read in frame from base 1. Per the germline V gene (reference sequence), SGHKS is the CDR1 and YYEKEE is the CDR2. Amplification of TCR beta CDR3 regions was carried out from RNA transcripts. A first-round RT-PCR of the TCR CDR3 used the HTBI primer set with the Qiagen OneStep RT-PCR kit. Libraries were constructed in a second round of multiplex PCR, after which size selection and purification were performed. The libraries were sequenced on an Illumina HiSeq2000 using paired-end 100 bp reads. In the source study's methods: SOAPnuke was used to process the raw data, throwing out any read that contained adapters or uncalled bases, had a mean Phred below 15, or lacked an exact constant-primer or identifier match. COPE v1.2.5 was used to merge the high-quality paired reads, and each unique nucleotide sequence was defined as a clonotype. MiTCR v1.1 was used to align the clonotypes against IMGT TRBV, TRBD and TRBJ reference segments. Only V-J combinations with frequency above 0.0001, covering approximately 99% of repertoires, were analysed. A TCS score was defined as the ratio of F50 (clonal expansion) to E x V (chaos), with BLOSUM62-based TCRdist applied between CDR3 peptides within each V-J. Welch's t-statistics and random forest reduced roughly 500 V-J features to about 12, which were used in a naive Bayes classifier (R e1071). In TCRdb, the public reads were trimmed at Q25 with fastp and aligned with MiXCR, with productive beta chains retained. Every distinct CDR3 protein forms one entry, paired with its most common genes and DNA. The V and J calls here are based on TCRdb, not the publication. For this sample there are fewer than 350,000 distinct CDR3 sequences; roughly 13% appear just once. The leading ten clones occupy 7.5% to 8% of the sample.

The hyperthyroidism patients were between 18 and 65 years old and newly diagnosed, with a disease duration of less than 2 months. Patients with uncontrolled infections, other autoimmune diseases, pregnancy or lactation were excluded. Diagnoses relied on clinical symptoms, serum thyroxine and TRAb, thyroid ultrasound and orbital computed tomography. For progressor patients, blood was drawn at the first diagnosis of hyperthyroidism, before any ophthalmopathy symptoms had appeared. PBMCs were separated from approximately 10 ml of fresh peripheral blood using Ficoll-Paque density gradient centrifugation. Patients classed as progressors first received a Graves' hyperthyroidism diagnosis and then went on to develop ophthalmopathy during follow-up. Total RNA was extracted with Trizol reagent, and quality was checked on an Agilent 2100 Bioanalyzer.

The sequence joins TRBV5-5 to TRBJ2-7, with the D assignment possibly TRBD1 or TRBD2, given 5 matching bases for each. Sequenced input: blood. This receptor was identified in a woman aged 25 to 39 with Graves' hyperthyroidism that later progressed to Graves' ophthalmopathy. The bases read TGTGCCAGCAGGTCCCATCCGGGGACCTCCTACGAGCAGTACTTC. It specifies CASRSHPGTSYEQYF.